Presented here are 15 T cell receptor beta chains from one specimen sequenced in a study of T-cell reconstitution after alpha-beta-depleted transplantation in children. A library of TCRbeta sequences, prepared with unique molecular identifiers, was generated. TCRdb reprocessed the PCR reads with MiXCR, giving one entry per CDR3 protein. The sample consists of about 830,000 distinct CDR3 sequences, roughly 16% of them appearing once. The material sequenced was PBMCs, mostly from graft donor cells, taken 360 days after TCRalphabeta/CD19-depleted stem cell transplant. The receptors stem from a male patient between 5 and 17 years old who had a stem cell transplant for acute lymphoblastic leukemia, so the T cells may come from the graft donor.

This rearrangement joins TRBV7-8 to TRBJ1-1, with unresolved D. V was clipped by 1 base and J by 1 base, with 10 bases between them. The CDR3 extends over 15 amino acids. CDR1 is SGHVS, CDR2 FQNEAQ, per germline. CDR3 DNA: TGTGCCAGCAGCTTAGTCGGGGTCAGGAACACTGAAGCTTTCTTT. Its protein product is CASSLVGVRNTEAFF.

V usage is TRBV2 and J usage is TRBJ2-7; D call uncertain. The CDR3 sequence is 12 residues long. Germline lookup yields CDR1 SNHLY and CDR2 FYNNEI. Trimming took off 4 bases at V and 4 bases at J, with 8 bases between the two ends. The CDR3 here is CASSGMGYEQYF. The CDR3 DNA reads TGTGCCAGCAGTGGTATGGGGTACGAGCAGTACTTC.

In its sample, this clonotype was seen many times. The chain employs TRBV24-1 and TRBJ2-1; 8 bases are a match to TRBD2. This CDR3 spans 12 amino acids. The germline gives CDR1 KGHDR, CDR2 SFDVKD. J lost 8 bases, V lost 7 bases, and 3 bases had no gene match. The CDR3 nucleotides read TGTGCCACCAGGGGACTAGTTGATGAGCAGTTCTTC. Amino acids: CATRGLVDEQFF.

The table lists this clonotype with many counts. The chain recombines TRBV12-3 or TRBV12-4 with TRBJ2-1, with TRBD2 as a possible D gene (5 bases). V dropped 7 bases and J dropped 4 bases, with 17 bases sitting between them. The CDR3 totals 15 residues. DNA of the CDR3: TGTGCCAGCACACCGGACTCCCACCCGTACAATGAGCAGTTCTTC. It codes for CASTPDSHPYNEQFF.

The J gene is TRBJ2-5, the V gene TRBV2; no clear D gene. The CDR3 is 13 amino acids. Between the trimmed V and J ends, which lost 2 bases and 5 bases, there was a span of 9 bases. Germline V gene lookup returns CDR1 SNHLY and CDR2 FYNNEI. The CDR3 is CASSELWAETQYF. The CDR3 DNA is TGTGCCAGCAGTGAACTTTGGGCGGAGACCCAGTACTTC.

This clonotype was recorded many times. The gene calls are TRBV7-9 and TRBJ2-7, with 8 bases lining up with TRBD1. Germline V gene data show CDR1 as SEHNR and CDR2 as FQNEAQ (reference sequence). This CDR3 is 12 amino acids long. Trimming took 5 bases from V and 6 from J; bases not matched to a gene: 3. The CDR3 region has the DNA TGTGCCAGCAGCCCGACAGGGGTCGAGCAGTACTTC. Translation: CASSPTGVEQYF.

J is TRBJ2-7 and V is TRBV2, with 7 bases identical to TRBD2. The J segment lost 3 bases and the V segment lost 6 bases, leaving 2 bases of the junction unmatched. The germline V gene has CDR1 SNHLY and CDR2 FYNNEI. The CDR3 loop spans 12 amino acids. CDR3 sequence (DNA): TGTGCCAGCAGCGGACTAGTCTACGAGCAGTACTTC. Residues: CASSGLVYEQYF.

This clonotype has at least ten counts. The V call is TRBV9, the J call TRBJ2-1; 9 nucleotides line up with TRBD2. J gave up 2 bases and V 2 bases, and 2 bases lay outside the gene matches. Germline CDR1 and CDR2: SGDLS and YYNGEE. The CDR3 is 15 amino acids. Here the CDR3 DNA reads TGTGCCAGCAGCGTCGGCGGGAGGGCCTACAATGAGCAGTTCTTC. Protein: CASSVGGRAYNEQFF.

The chain couples TRBV28 to TRBJ2-2, with D hard to call. Germline V gene sequence: CDR1 MDHEN, CDR2 SYDVKM. Trimming took off 8 bases at V and 5 bases at J, with 9 bases between the two ends. The CDR3 has 12 residues. CDR3 DNA: TGTGCCAGCGCCGTTGGGACCGGGGAGCTGTTTTTT. Its protein product is CASAVGTGELFF.

This clonotype was seen more than once but under ten times. The chain is built from TRBV12-3 or TRBV12-4 and TRBJ1-5, with D perhaps TRBD1 (6 bases). There are 11 residues in the CDR3. Trimming cost V 3 bases and J 13 bases, with 10 bases left between them. The CDR3 sequence: CASSFKGGQHF. The CDR3 DNA reads TGTGCCAGCAGTTTTAAGGGGGGTCAGCATTTT.

This clonotype was counted at least ten times. The V call is TRBV4-1, the J call TRBJ2-3; 7 bases are a match to TRBD1. The trim removed 4 bases at V and 1 base at J, leaving 2 bases unmatched. This CDR3 has 14 amino acids. CDR1 and CDR2 from the germline V gene are MGHRA and YSYEKL. The CDR3 DNA is TGCGCCAGCAGCCCGACAGGGCGCACAGATACGCAGTATTTT. Translated, it gives CASSPTGRTDTQYF.

In this sample, this clonotype turned up many times. V gene TRBV14 combines with J gene TRBJ2-1; a weak D match, TRBD2 (6 bases). V shed 1 base and J shed 12 bases, with 13 bases lying between them. CDR3 length: 13 amino acids. CDR1 and CDR2 (germline): SGHDN, FVKESK. The CDR3 DNA reads as TGTGCCAGCAGCCAAGCCCGCGGGACCCTGCAGTTCTTC. Translation: CASSQARGTLQFF.

This clonotype was detected ten times or more. This sequence joins TRBV7-8 and TRBJ2-2; TRBD2 matches at 8 bases. The CDR3 runs 15 residues. With V trimmed by 6 bases and J by 2 bases, 5 bases remained unmatched. The germline V gene encodes CDR1 SGHVS and CDR2 FQNEAQ. This CDR3 is CASSLSGVNTGELFF. In DNA, the CDR3 is TGTGCCAGCAGTCTTAGCGGGGTCAACACCGGGGAGCTGTTTTTT.

This clonotype was found a few times. CDR3 in amino acids: CASSFDQGAKSTGELFF. The CDR3 DNA reads as TGTGCCAGCAGTTTTGATCAGGGGGCTAAGAGCACCGGGGAGCTGTTTTTT. The gene calls are TRBV6-5 and TRBJ2-2, with TRBD1 matching over 8 bases. Germline V gene lookup returns CDR1 MNHEY and CDR2 SVGAGI. The CDR3 spans 17 residues. The J segment lost 4 bases and the V segment lost 4 bases, leaving 11 bases of the junction unmatched.

This clonotype was found once. The chain has TRBV20-1 and TRBJ2-7; weak D call: TRBD2 (6 bases). Trimming removed 5 bases at V and 3 bases at J, with 14 bases between. The CDR3 extends over 13 amino acids. CDR1 is DFQATT, CDR2 SNEGSKA, per germline (reference sequence). The CDR3 region is CSALQRAHYEQYF. DNA of the CDR3: TGCAGTGCTCTCCAGCGGGCCCACTACGAGCAGTACTTC.